This T cell receptor (beta chain) is from a study of cytomegalovirus exposure and HLA in healthy donors. This clone was counted once. Its antigen is unidentified. Study-wide results and caveats: The study listed roughly 160 cytomegalovirus-associated TCR beta chains.

Method: immunoSEQ multiplex PCR; TCRdb's copy keeps in-frame clones and lacks some. This table holds some 260,000 clones, more than 75% found once. There are 15 residues in the CDR3. Trimming removed 6 bases from V and 1 base from J; junction bases left unmatched: 6. CDR1 and CDR2 from the germline V gene are MNHEY and SVGAGI. The specimen was PBMCs. The V gene is TRBV6-5, the J gene TRBJ2-7, with TRBD2 matching 10 bases. The TCR comes from a man aged 18 to 30 in good health and CMV-seropositive. The CDR3 nucleotides are TGTGCCAGCAGCCCCTATAGCGGGGGGTCCTACGAGCAGTACTTC. This sequence encodes CASSPYSGGSYEQYF.